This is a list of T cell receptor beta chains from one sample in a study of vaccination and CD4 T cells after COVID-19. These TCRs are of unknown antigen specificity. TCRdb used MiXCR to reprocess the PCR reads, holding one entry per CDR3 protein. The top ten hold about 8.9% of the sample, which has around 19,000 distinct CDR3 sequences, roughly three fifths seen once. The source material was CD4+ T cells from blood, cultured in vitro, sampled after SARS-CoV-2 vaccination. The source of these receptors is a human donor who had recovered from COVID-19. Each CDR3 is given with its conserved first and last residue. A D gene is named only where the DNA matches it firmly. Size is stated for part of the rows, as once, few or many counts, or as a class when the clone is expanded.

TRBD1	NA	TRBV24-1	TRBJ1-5	CATSDLDQGQGNQPQHF	TGTGCCACCAGTGATTTGGACCAGGGACAGGGTAATCAGCCCCAGCATTTT
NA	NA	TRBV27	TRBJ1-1	CASSFQPPRDTEAFF	TGTGCCAGCAGTTTCCAACCCCCGCGGGACACTGAAGCTTTCTTT
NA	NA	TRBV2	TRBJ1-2	CASRDAVSSYGYTF	TGTGCCAGCAGGGATGCGGTTTCGAGCTATGGCTACACCTTC
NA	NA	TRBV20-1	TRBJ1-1	CSADTGSVTEAFF	TGCAGTGCGGATACAGGGTCGGTTACTGAAGCTTTCTTT
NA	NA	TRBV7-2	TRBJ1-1	CASSLGLGDGAFF	TGTGCCAGCAGCTTAGGTTTGGGGGATGGAGCTTTCTTT
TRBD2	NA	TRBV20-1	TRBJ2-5	CSAGGLAGAETQYF	TGCAGTGCTGGAGGACTAGCGGGGGCAGAGACCCAGTACTTC
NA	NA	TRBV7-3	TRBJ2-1	CASSLNGGSYNEQFF	TGTGCCAGCAGCTTAAATGGTGGGTCTTACAATGAGCAGTTCTTC
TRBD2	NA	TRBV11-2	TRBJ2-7	CASSPSGVGEQYF	TGTGCCAGCAGCCCAAGCGGGGTCGGCGAGCAGTACTTC
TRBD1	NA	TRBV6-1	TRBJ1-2	CASSPNIQGAGYTF	TGTGCCAGCAGTCCGAATATACAGGGGGCCGGCTACACCTTC
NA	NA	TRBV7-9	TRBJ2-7	CASSLKGDYEQYF	TGTGCCAGCAGCTTAAAAGGGGACTACGAGCAGTACTTC
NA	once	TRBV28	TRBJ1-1	CASSLLQAAAMNTEAFF	TGTGCCAGCAGTTTGCTACAGGCGGCGGCAATGAACACTGAAGCTTTCTTT
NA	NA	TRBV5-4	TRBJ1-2	CASSPHLLEAGYTF	TGTGCCAGCAGCCCACACCTTCTCGAGGCTGGCTACACCTTC
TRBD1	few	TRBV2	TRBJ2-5	CASSGTGGGGTQYF	TGTGCCAGCAGTGGGACAGGGGGCGGTGGGACCCAGTACTTC
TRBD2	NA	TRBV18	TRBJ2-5	CASSPGTSGGETQYF	TGTGCCAGCTCACCGGGGACTAGCGGAGGGGAGACCCAGTACTTC
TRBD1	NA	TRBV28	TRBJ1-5	CASSFRDRGVHQPQHF	TGTGCCAGCAGTTTCCGTGACAGGGGGGTTCATCAGCCCCAGCATTTT
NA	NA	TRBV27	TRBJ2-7	CASSLGGGFYEQYF	TGTGCCAGCAGTTTAGGAGGGGGTTTTTACGAGCAGTACTTC
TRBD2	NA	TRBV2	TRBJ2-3	CASSKASGGKNTQYF	TGTGCCAGCAGCAAGGCTAGCGGGGGCAAGAATACGCAGTATTTT
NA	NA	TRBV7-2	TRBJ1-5	CASSLTPSNQPQHF	TGTGCCAGCAGCTTAACACCTAGCAATCAGCCCCAGCATTTT
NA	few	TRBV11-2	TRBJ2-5	CASSPPSGTQYF	TGTGCCAGCAGCCCCCCCAGTGGTACCCAGTACTTC
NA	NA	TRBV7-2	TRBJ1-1	CASSLAGRRRAFF	TGTGCCAGCAGCTTAGCCGGGCGGAGAAGGGCTTTCTTT
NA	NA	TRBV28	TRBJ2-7	CASSFRQESYEQYF	TGTGCCAGCAGTTTTCGTCAGGAATCCTACGAGCAGTACTTC
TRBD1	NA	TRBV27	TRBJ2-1	CASSFRTLQDRGRHGNEQFF	TGTGCCAGCAGTTTTAGAACACTCCAAGACAGGGGACGGCACGGCAATGAGCAGTTCTTC
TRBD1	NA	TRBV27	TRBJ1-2	CASSARDRVKQGYTF	TGTGCCAGCAGTGCCCGGGACAGGGTAAAGCAGGGCTACACCTTC
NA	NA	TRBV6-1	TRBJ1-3	CASSEVGRGNTIYF	TGTGCCAGCAGTGAAGTCGGCCGAGGAAACACCATATATTTT
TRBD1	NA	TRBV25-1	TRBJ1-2	CASSESGGDYGYTF	TGTGCCAGCAGTGAATCAGGGGGGGACTATGGCTACACCTTC
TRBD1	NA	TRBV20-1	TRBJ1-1	CSARDPRAGGNGNTEAFF	TGCAGTGCTAGAGATCCTAGAGCAGGGGGGAATGGCAACACTGAAGCTTTCTTT
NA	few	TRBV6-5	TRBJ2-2	CASSWAREGELFF	TGTGCCAGCAGTTGGGCCAGGGAAGGGGAGCTGTTTTTT
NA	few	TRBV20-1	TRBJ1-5	CSARVQYQPQHF	TGCAGTGCTAGAGTTCAGTATCAGCCCCAGCATTTT
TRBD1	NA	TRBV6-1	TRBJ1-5	CASRKAGQAYSNQPQHF	TGTGCCAGCAGAAAAGCTGGACAGGCTTATAGCAATCAGCCCCAGCATTTT
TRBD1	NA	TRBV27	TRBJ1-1	CASRSTGGYFESEAFF	TGTGCCAGCCGATCCACAGGGGGCTATTTTGAATCTGAAGCTTTCTTT
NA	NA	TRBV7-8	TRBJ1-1	CASTMNKINTEAFF	TGTGCCAGCACCATGAACAAGATTAACACTGAAGCTTTCTTT
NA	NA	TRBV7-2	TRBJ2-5	CASSLDREGGRETQYF	TGTGCCAGCAGCTTAGACAGGGAAGGTGGCCGGGAGACCCAGTACTTC
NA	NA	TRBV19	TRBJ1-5	CASSMSGIQPQHF	TGTGCCAGTAGTATGTCAGGGATTCAGCCCCAGCATTTT
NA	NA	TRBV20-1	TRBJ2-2	CSASTTGLNTGELFF	TGCAGTGCTAGCACGACGGGACTCAACACCGGGGAGCTGTTTTTT
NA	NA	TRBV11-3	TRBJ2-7	CASSLDLYEQYF	TGTGCCAGCAGCTTAGACCTTTACGAGCAGTACTTC
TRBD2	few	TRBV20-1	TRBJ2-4	CSARVPSGGINIQYF	TGCAGTGCTAGAGTCCCTAGCGGGGGAATAAACATTCAGTACTTC
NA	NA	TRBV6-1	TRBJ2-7	CASNPSGSRSYEQYF	TGTGCCAGCAATCCCTCAGGATCGCGCTCCTACGAGCAGTACTTC
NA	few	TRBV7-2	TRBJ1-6	CASSLTGSYNSPLHF	TGTGCCAGCAGCTTGACGGGGTCCTATAATTCACCCCTCCACTTT
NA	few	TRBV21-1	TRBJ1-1	CASSSRGEGTEAFF	TGTGCCAGCAGCTCCCGAGGGGAAGGCACTGAAGCTTTCTTT
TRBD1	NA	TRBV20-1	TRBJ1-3	CSARDPGGAGGNTIYF	TGCAGTGCTAGAGATCCAGGGGGCGCGGGGGGAAACACCATATATTTT
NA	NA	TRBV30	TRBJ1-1	CAWSVRIEAFF	TGTGCCTGGAGTGTACGAATTGAAGCTTTCTTT
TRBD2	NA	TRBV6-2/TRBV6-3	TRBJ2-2	CASSQLAGNTGELFF	TGTGCCAGCAGTCAACTAGCGGGTAACACCGGGGAGCTGTTTTTT
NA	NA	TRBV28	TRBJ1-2	CASISGANYGYTF	TGTGCCAGCATCTCAGGGGCGAACTATGGCTACACCTTC
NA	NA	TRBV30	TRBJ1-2	CAWSATGQSGYTF	TGTGCCTGGAGTGCGACCGGACAGTCTGGCTACACCTTC
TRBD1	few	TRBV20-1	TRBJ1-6	CSARGWTGTINSPLHF	TGCAGTGCTAGAGGGTGGACAGGCACAATCAATTCACCCCTCCACTTT